This T cell receptor (beta chain) emerged from a study of post-analysis software for immune sequencing data. The study's findings and limits: Roughly five TRBV segments, including TRBV5-6, TRBV5-1 and TRBV20-1, were more frequent in patients than controls. Controls had significantly higher normalized Chao1 diversity than multiple sclerosis patients. Strong co-clustering by F measure was seen for same-batch samples.

The trim removed 4 bases at V and 3 bases at J, leaving 5 bases unmatched. This CDR3 region has 16 residues. The germline V gene has CDR1 SGHVS and CDR2 FNYEAQ. The table lists this clonotype with a few counts. As yet, its antigen is unknown. TCR beta cDNA libraries included unique molecular identifiers. TCRdb reanalysed the PCR reads using MiXCR and keeps one entry per CDR3 protein. The sample yields around 770,000 distinct CDR3 sequences, around 46% seen once. Specimen: blood. The rearrangement links TRBV7-6 to TRBJ2-3, with TRBD2 matching 12 bases. This receptor was identified in a girl aged 10-17 years with multiple sclerosis. CDR3 sequence: CASSSQLAGGTDTQYF. The CDR3, as DNA: TGTGCCAGCAGCTCCCAACTAGCGGGAGGAACAGATACGCAGTATTTT.